This entry describes one TCR beta chain. Its specificity is unknown. The sample originates from a study of T cell responses to AZD1222 COVID-19 vaccine. General study results and limits: Vaccine-associated CD4 TCRs ranged over spike, dominating at 160-218 and 743-854. Within unmutated variant regions lay the reported targets of nearly half of spike-specific TCRs. Spike-specific TCR breadth and depth rose after two AZD1222 doses. Baseline serostatus was positive in only a handful of AZD1222 recipients.

The V and J ends lost 6 bases and 11 bases respectively, with 18 bases between them. The CDR3 has 14 residues. Germline V lookup: CDR1 SGHRS, CDR2 YFSETQ. Sequencing was performed with immunoSEQ multiplex PCR; in TCRdb, only in-frame clones are kept and a portion is missing. Counted here are some 110,000 clones, roughly 89% occurring once; the ten biggest clones make up around 7.1%. The TCR sequence derives from an adult who received the AZD1222 COVID-19 vaccine. The sequenced sample was peripheral blood, obtained 28 days after the second AZD1222 dose. The genes are TRBV5-1 and TRBJ1-6, with a weak D call TRBD1 (5 bases). This CDR3 is CASTPSGGLTPLHF. The CDR3 nucleotides are TGCGCCAGCACCCCATCGGGGGGGTTGACACCCCTCCACTTT.